The clone carrying this T cell receptor beta chain has a handful of counts. Its antigen is as yet unknown. The data belong to a study of beta chain features in type 1 diabetes. For the study at large: On cell yields, gender and age, patients and healthy donors were similar. Summed over all samples, the examined sorted cells came to fewer than 120,000,000. General study findings and limits: TCRB rearrangement may or may not be influenced by HLA type; here this remained unresolved. TCRB CDR3s from Type 1 diabetes patients were moderately but significantly shorter in all four CD4+ subsets.

Germline lookup yields CDR1 SGHNT and CDR2 YYREEE (reference sequence). The CDR3 runs 16 residues. J lost 0 bases, V lost 5 bases, and 8 bases had no gene match. Of the isolated RNA, all was reverse transcribed, and so the sequenced material was expressed TCRB transcripts. Stem cell-like memory T cell samples averaged about 950,000 reads. Method: immunoSEQ multiplex PCR; TCRdb's copy keeps in-frame clones and lacks some. The table lists tens of thousands of clones, under 50% of them singletons. Sequencing input: stem cell memory CD4+ T cells from blood. This sequence joins TRBV5-4 and TRBJ2-5, with 9 bases aligning to TRBD2. The TCR originated in a man in his thirties or forties with type 1 diabetes. CDR3 bases: TGTGCCAGCAGTCGACTAGCGGCCCGCAACCAAGAGACCCAGTACTTC. The encoded protein is CASSRLAARNQETQYF.